This section outlines one T cell receptor beta chain sequence together with its context. This entry belongs to a study of blood T cell repertoires in COVID-19. Study-wide context: Whether acute or convalescent, the COVID-19 samples came from the United States, Italy and Spain.

The V gene lost 1 base and the J gene lost 3 bases, with 13 bases spanning the gap. This CDR3 contains 15 residues. Germline CDR1 reads SGHNT; CDR2 reads YYREEE (reference sequence). Assay used: immunoSEQ multiplex PCR; TCRdb lists only in-frame clones, some missing. The table shows about 250,000 clones, with 65% to 90% occurring only once. The TCR originated in a man aged 50 to 59 with COVID-19, enrolled during active disease. The sample taken for sequencing was peripheral blood. The rearrangement uses TRBV5-4 and TRBJ1-2; no firm D call. This CDR3 reads CASSLRRERHYGYTF. The CDR3 DNA follows: TGTGCCAGCAGCTTGAGAAGGGAGCGGCACTATGGCTACACCTTC. Supplemented by reference TRBV5-4 and TRBJ1-2, the full variable domain reads ETGVTQSPTHLIKTRGQQVTLRCSSQSGHNTVSWYQQALGQGPQFIFQYYREEENGRGNFPPRFSGLQFPNYSSELNVNALELDDSALYLCASSLRRERHYGYTFGSGTRLTVV.